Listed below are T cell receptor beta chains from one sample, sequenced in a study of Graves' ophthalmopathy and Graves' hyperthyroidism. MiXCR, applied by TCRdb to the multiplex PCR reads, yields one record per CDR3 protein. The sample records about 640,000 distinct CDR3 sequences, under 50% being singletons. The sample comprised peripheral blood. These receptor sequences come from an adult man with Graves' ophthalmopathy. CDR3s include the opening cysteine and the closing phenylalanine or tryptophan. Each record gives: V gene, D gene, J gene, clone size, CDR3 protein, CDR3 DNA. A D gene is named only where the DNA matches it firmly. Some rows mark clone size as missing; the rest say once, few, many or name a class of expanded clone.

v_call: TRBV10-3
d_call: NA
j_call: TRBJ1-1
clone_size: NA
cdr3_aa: CAISASGGGGTEAFF
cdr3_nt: TGTGCCATCAGTGCGTCCGGGGGGGGAGGTACTGAAGCTTTCTTT

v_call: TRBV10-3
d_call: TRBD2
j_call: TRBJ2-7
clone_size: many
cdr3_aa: CAISDSGLAGDLSYEQYF
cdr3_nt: TGTGCCATCAGTGATTCTGGACTAGCGGGAGACTTATCCTACGAGCAGTACTTC

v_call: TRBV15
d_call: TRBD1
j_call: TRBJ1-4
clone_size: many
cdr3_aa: CATSRDRGRSEKLFF
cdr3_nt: TGTGCCACCAGCAGGGACAGGGGGCGCTCTGAAAAACTGTTTTTT

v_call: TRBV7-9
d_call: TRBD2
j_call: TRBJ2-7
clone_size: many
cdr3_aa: CASSPAGGPLEQYF
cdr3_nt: TGTGCCAGCAGCCCAGCGGGGGGACCTCTAGAGCAGTACTTC

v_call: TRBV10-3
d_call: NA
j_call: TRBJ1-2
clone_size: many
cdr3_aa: CAISESLGDYGYTF
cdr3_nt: TGTGCCATCAGTGAGTCGCTGGGAGACTATGGCTACACCTTC

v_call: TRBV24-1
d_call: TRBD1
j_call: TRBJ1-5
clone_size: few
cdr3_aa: CATSDGQGAGETQHF
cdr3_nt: TGTGCCACCAGTGATGGACAGGGGGCGGGAGAGACCCAGCATTTT

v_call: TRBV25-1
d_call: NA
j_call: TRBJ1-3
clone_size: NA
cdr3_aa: CASSVQVGGSGNTINF
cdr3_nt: TGTGCCAGCAGCGTCCAAGTCGGGGGCTCTGGAAACACCATAAATTTT

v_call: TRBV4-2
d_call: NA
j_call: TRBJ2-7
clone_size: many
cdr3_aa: CASSPREERNYEQYF
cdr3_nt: TGTGCCAGCAGCCCCAGGGAGGAGCGGAACTACGAGCAGTACTTC

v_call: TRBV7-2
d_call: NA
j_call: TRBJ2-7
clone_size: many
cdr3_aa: CASSRGTPHEQYF
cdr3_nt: TGTGCCAGCAGCCGCGGGACTCCCCACGAGCAGTACTTC

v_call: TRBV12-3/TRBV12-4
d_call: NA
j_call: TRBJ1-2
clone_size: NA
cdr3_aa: CASRRQRLNYGYTF
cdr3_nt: TGTGCCAGCAGGCGACAGAGACTGAACTATGGCTACACCTTC

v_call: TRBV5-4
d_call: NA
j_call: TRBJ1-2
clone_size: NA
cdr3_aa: CAWGGYTF
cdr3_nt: TGTGCCTGGGGGGGCTACACCTTC

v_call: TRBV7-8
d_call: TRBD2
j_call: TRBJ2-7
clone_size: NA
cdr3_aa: CASSLAQAGTYEQYF
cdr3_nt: TGTGCCAGCAGCTTAGCGCAAGCGGGAACCTACGAGCAGTACTTC

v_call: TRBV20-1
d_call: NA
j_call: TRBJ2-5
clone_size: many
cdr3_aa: CSARDLVHQETQYF
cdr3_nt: TGCAGTGCTAGAGATTTGGTCCACCAAGAGACCCAGTACTTC

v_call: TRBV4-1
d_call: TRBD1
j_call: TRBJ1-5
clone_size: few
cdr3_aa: CASSQPAFGGGAKPQHF
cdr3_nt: TGCGCCAGCAGCCAACCGGCCTTCGGAGGGGGCGCGAAGCCCCAGCATTTT

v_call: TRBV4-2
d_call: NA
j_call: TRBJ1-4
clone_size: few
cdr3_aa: CQTSRVREKLFF
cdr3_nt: TGTCAAACTTCTCGGGTTCGGGAAAAACTGTTTTTT